This T cell receptor (beta chain) was sequenced in a study of low-dose radiotherapy and immunotherapy resistance in tumors (dated by TCRdb to between 2021 and 2024). For the study in its entirety: In Cohort 1, 0.5 Gy per fraction was delivered every 2 weeks, and a total PTV dose of 6.5 Gy was prescribed. Patients were given nivolumab as a 240 mg flat dose every two weeks and ipilimumab at 1 mg/kg every six weeks, with both drugs delivered intravenously. No randomization into treatment groups was done for the people taking part in the trial. Patients took aspirin 300 mg orally once daily for four cycles, starting on cycle 1 day 1. Eight patients were included in the translational analysis: three from the first dose cohort and the first five from the second dose cohort. Every two weeks, patients got intravenous cyclophosphamide at 200 mg/m2, given one day ahead of each radiation and immunotherapy administration. Patients in Cohort 2 were given 1 Gy per fraction every two weeks, for a total of 13 Gy across 26 weeks.

Spanning cysteine to phenylalanine, the CDR3 consists of 14 amino acids. CDR3 DNA only is kept here, 42 bases in frame from base 1. The germline V gene gives CDR1 as SNHLY and CDR2 as FYNNEI. The V end gives up 4 bases and the J end 6 bases, leaving 6 bases in the junction not matched to a gene. The time point label for this specimen denotes: after trial treatment. The treatment or condition label corresponds to: LDRT plus nivolumab, ipilimumab, low-dose cyclophosphamide and aspirin (RACIN trial). Donors were enrolled in RACIN, a single-arm phase I dose-escalation trial combining nivolumab, ipilimumab, aspirin, low-dose cyclophosphamide and low-dose radiotherapy. To be eligible, a patient needed to have an advanced solid tumor that was TIL-negative. Reads for this sample came from an Illumina HiSeq 2500. First-strand cDNA was synthesized using Superscript III and a set of TRAV- and TRBV-specific primers, so that both TCRalpha and TCRbeta chains were covered. TCRs were amplified with Phusion for around 20 PCR cycles using a constant-region primer together with the adapter attached to the V primers. The isolated mRNA was amplified using the MessageAmp II aRNA Amplification Kit, with in vitro transcription performed for roughly 16 hours at 37 degrees C. The Dynabeads mRNA DIRECT Purification Kit was used to isolate the mRNA for TCR sequencing. A second roughly 24-cycle Phusion PCR added indexed Illumina adapters, and products were purified with AMPure XP beads. The authors' pipeline ran thus. Using custom Perl scripts, TCR sequences encoding the same protein were pooled, out-of-frame sequences were removed, and the abundance of each clonotype was computed. The analysis excluded TCR sequences that were supported by just one read. Shannon entropy, Gini index, clonality, richness, and the frequency of TCRs shared between repertoires were included as repertoire metrics. The raw public reads went through TCRdb reprocessing: fastp at Q25, MiXCR clone calling, in-frame beta chains kept. For every CDR3 protein sequence, its rows merge into one entry that carries the most common genes and DNA. TCRdb's processing, not the study's, gives the V and J calls here. Recorded for this sample are approximately 46,000 distinct CDR3 sequences; 20% to 25% of them occurred a single time. The ten largest clonotypes hold 10% of the sample.

This clonotype appeared many times. Its antigen specificity is not known. Base qualities are not recorded, but no much larger clone differs from it by a single base. The sample in question was PBMCs, obtained after low-dose radiotherapy plus immunotherapy. This receptor chain uses TRBV2 and TRBJ2-7; 10 middle bases align to TRBD1. The sequence was collected from a male donor with prostate cancer. The sequenced DNA is TGTGCCAGCAGTGGCAGCCGGACAGGGGGCGAGCAGTACTTC. Translated, it reads CASSGSRTGGEQYF.